This TCR beta chain appears in the sequencing data of a study of blood T cell repertoires in COVID-19. The overall study: Italy, Spain and the United States were the sources of the convalescent and acute COVID-19 samples. Nucleic acid was either cDNA or gDNA, and it came from T cells, B-cell-depleted T cells, or PBMCs.

This CDR3 has 17 amino acids. Source study methods: From reference gene primer amplification, estimates of nucleated cell counts were derived. Sequencing used immunoSEQ multiplex PCR; TCRdb keeps in-frame clones, though not all of them. From that table come the V and J calls and clone size; the DNA was used to work out D and trimming. The table includes about 100,000 clones, around nine tenths detected once. This receptor was obtained from a human donor in a cohort sampled during active COVID-19. V is TRBV21-1 and J is TRBJ1-5; the table's D call, TRBD1, has no DNA check behind it. TRBV21-1 is tagged as a pseudogene. The sequencing sample was made of peripheral blood. The CDR3 DNA reads as TGTGCCATCCGTAGACAGGGGATTACTCCAGGCAATCAGCCCCAGCATTTT. Protein sequence: CAIRRQGITPGNQPQHF.